This is a list of T cell receptor beta chains from one sample in a study of Ad26.COV2.S vaccination and SARS-CoV-2 variants. Clones were read by immunoSEQ multiplex PCR, and TCRdb kept only the in-frame ones, dropping some. The sample holds 500,000 or so clones, 87% seen once. The sample here was peripheral blood, taken in a trial of Ad26.COV2.S vaccine versus placebo. These receptors came from a person between 18 and 60 years old who received the Ad26.COV2.S COVID-19 vaccine or a placebo. Both conserved end residues are part of each CDR3. D genes are given only for firm matches. Where a row states a size, it is once, few, many or the class of an expanded clone; other rows omit it.

abundance	d_gene	v_gene	j_gene	CDR3nt	CDR3aa
-	-	TRBV14	TRBJ1-4	TGTGCCAGCAGCCATGCCCTCGGTGCTGAAAAACTGTTTTTT	CASSHALGAEKLFF
-	-	TRBV28	TRBJ2-7	TGTGCCAGCAGCCCCAGGGGTTACGAGCAGTACTTC	CASSPRGYEQYF
-	-	TRBV7-9	TRBJ1-1	TGTGCCAGCAGCCCGTCGGCGGGTCTGAACACTGAAGCTTTCTTT	CASSPSAGLNTEAFF
-	TRBD2	TRBV5-1	TRBJ2-5	TGCGCCAGCAGCTCCGGGACTAGCGGGAGGGCCGGGGAGACCCAGTACTTC	CASSSGTSGRAGETQYF
-	-	TRBV10-3	TRBJ2-5	TGTGCCATCAGTGACATGGCGACCCAGTACTTC	CAISDMATQYF
-	TRBD2	TRBV11-2	TRBJ2-3	TGTGCCAGCAGCTTACTAGCGGGAGAAGGTACAGATACGCAGTATTTT	CASSLLAGEGTDTQYF
once	TRBD2	TRBV5-1	TRBJ2-5	TGCGCCAGCAGCTTGTCTCCTAGCGGGGCAGCGAAAGAGACCCAGTACTTC	CASSLSPSGAAKETQYF
-	-	TRBV5-1	TRBJ1-4	TGCGCCAGCAGCTTTGAGACAGCTGAAAAACTGTTTTTT	CASSFETAEKLFF
-	-	TRBV4-2	TRBJ2-3	TGTGCCAGCAGCCAAGAGCCCGGGACCGCGGCAGATACGCAGTATTTT	CASSQEPGTAADTQYF
-	-	TRBV19	TRBJ2-5	TGTGCCAGTAGTATAGAGCCAGGGCGCGAGACCCAGTACTTC	CASSIEPGRETQYF
-	-	TRBV4-3	TRBJ2-7	TGCGCCAGCAGCCAAGATCTGCGGGCGACCTACGAGCAGTACTTC	CASSQDLRATYEQYF
-	-	TRBV30	TRBJ1-5	TGTGCCTGGAGTGCCAAGGCCAGTCAGCCCCAGCATTTT	CAWSAKASQPQHF
-	TRBD1	TRBV2	TRBJ1-5	TGTGCCAGCAGCGGGGACAGGGAATATCAGCCCCAGCATTTT	CASSGDREYQPQHF
-	TRBD2	TRBV6-2/TRBV6-3	TRBJ2-2	TGTGCCAGCAGTGGGACTAGCGGGAGTTCCGGGGAGCTGTTTTTT	CASSGTSGSSGELFF
few	-	TRBV11-2	TRBJ2-1	TGTGCCAGCAGCTTAGGGCTAGCCTATGAGCAGTTCTTC	CASSLGLAYEQFF
-	TRBD1	TRBV9	TRBJ1-1	TGTGCCAGCAGCCCCCATGGGGGACAGGAGGCTTTCTTT	CASSPHGGQEAFF
-	TRBD1	TRBV6-6	TRBJ1-2	TGTGCCAGCAGTTACAACCTGGACAGGGCGGGTGGCTACACCTTC	CASSYNLDRAGGYTF
-	TRBD2	TRBV19	TRBJ2-1	TGTGCCAGTAGTTCAAGACTAGCGAACTACAATGAGCAGTTCTTC	CASSSRLANYNEQFF
-	TRBD1	TRBV7-2	TRBJ2-7	TGTGCCAGCAGCCTAGGGACAGGGGGACTGGGGGAGCAGTACTTC	CASSLGTGGLGEQYF
-	-	TRBV3-1/TRBV3-2	TRBJ2-5	TGTGCCAGCCAAGGACGTGGGCAAGAGACCCAGTACTTC	CASQGRGQETQYF
-	-	TRBV19	TRBJ1-5	TGTGCCAGTAGTACTACAGGTCCTGGTCAGCCCCAGCATTTT	CASSTTGPGQPQHF
-	TRBD2	TRBV7-3	TRBJ2-3	TGTGCCAGCAGCTTAAGCGGGAGAGATACGCAGTATTTT	CASSLSGRDTQYF
-	-	TRBV19	TRBJ1-4	TGTGCCAGTACCCCGGACAGTGGGGCTTTTGAAAAACTGTTTTTT	CASTPDSGAFEKLFF
once	TRBD1	TRBV6-2/TRBV6-3	TRBJ2-7	TGTGCCAGCAGTGCCCGGTGGGGACAGGGATCCTACGAGCAGTACTTC	CASSARWGQGSYEQYF
-	-	TRBV19	TRBJ2-1	TGTGCCAGTAGTATGGGGGCTAGCGCTGAGCAGTTCTTC	CASSMGASAEQFF
-	-	TRBV11-2	TRBJ1-4	TGTGCCAGCAGCTTAGATCCTGGACAGCCCAATTGGTCGGAAAAACTGTTTTTT	CASSLDPGQPNWSEKLFF
-	TRBD1	TRBV11-1	TRBJ2-7	TGTGCCAGCAGCCCGACAGGGATCTGGGAGCAGTACTTC	CASSPTGIWEQYF
-	-	TRBV10-2	TRBJ2-1	TGCGCCAGCAGTGAGGTAGGGGGGACCTACAATGAGCAGTTCTTC	CASSEVGGTYNEQFF
-	TRBD1	TRBV7-9	TRBJ1-6	TGTGCCAGCAGCTTGGGTGGGACAGGGAATTCACCCCTCCACTTT	CASSLGGTGNSPLHF
-	-	TRBV19	TRBJ2-6	TGTGCCAGTAGCGGACCCACTGGGGCCAACGTCCTGACTTTC	CASSGPTGANVLTF
-	-	TRBV11-2	TRBJ2-3	TGTGCCAGCAGCCCTGCTCTGACTGGTGGGGCCACAGATACGCAGTATTTT	CASSPALTGGATDTQYF
-	-	TRBV30	TRBJ1-2	TGTGCCTGGTCCGTAGGGACTAACTATGGCTACACCTTC	CAWSVGTNYGYTF
-	-	TRBV6-2/TRBV6-3	TRBJ1-2	TGTGCCAGCAGTATCCGGGACGGCTCGAACTATGGCTACACCTTC	CASSIRDGSNYGYTF
-	-	TRBV6-1	TRBJ1-5	TGTGCCAGCAGTGAAAGACAGACTAGCAATCAGCCCCAGCATTTT	CASSERQTSNQPQHF
-	TRBD1	TRBV7-2	TRBJ1-6	TGTGCCAGCAGCGGGAGAGGACAGGGGGCTCGGTCACCCCTCCACTTT	CASSGRGQGARSPLHF
-	-	TRBV5-6	TRBJ1-5	TGTGCCAGCAGCTTTTCGGGACAATACTATCAGCCCCAGCATTTT	CASSFSGQYYQPQHF
-	TRBD1	TRBV19	TRBJ2-3	TGTGCCAGTAGCATCACAGGGGTAGATACGCAGTATTTT	CASSITGVDTQYF
once	TRBD1	TRBV7-9	TRBJ2-3	TGTGCCAGCAGCCCGGGACAGTACACAGATACGCAGTATTTT	CASSPGQYTDTQYF
-	-	TRBV6-5	TRBJ2-3	TGTGCCAGCCACAGGGGCACAGATACGCAGTATTTT	CASHRGTDTQYF
-	-	TRBV1	TRBJ2-7	TGCACCAGCCCCCGAGACCTATCTTACGAGCAGTACTTC	CTSPRDLSYEQYF
once	TRBD2	TRBV2	TRBJ2-2	TGTGCCAGCAGGAGGATAGCGGGAATCACCGGGGAGCTGTTTTTT	CASRRIAGITGELFF
-	-	TRBV29-1	TRBJ2-2	TGCAGCGTTGCCAGGGTGGGCACCGGGGAGCTGTTTTTT	CSVARVGTGELFF
-	-	TRBV27	TRBJ1-5	TGTGCCAGCAGGCCCATGAGGCAACAGATAGTTGGACGCAATCAGCCCCAGCATTTT	CASRPMRQQIVGRNQPQHF
-	TRBD2	TRBV6-5	TRBJ2-2	TGTGCCAGCAGCCTGACTAGCGGGAACACCGGGGAGCTGTTTTTT	CASSLTSGNTGELFF